This paragraph covers one T cell receptor (beta chain) sequence. Primers: 60 Vbeta forward and 13 Jbeta reverse. Original data processing: Later, an analysis found about 83 million unique TCR beta chains, and about 10 million of these were shared. Generated by immunoSEQ multiplex PCR, the TCRdb table keeps only in-frame clones and is missing some. V, J and clone size reflect that table, while D and trimming were determined from the DNA. Of approximately 98,000 clones listed, around two thirds are singletons. The sample comes from a study of cytomegalovirus exposure and HLA in healthy donors. The CDR3 runs to 13 residues. Germline values: CDR1 MNHNS, CDR2 SASEGT. V was clipped by 3 bases and J by 6 bases, with 8 bases between them.

What was sequenced was PBMCs. J is TRBJ2-2 and V is TRBV6-1; D not certain. This TCR came from a male donor in good health and CMV-seronegative. The CDR3 coding sequence is TGTGCCAGCAGTGACCGTACACCCGGGGAGCTGTTTTTT. Protein: CASSDRTPGELFF.